These T cell receptor beta chains were read from a single sample in a study of T cells in Graves' hyperthyroidism and ophthalmopathy. TCRdb analysed the multiplex PCR reads with MiXCR anew, one entry per CDR3 protein. The sample holds roughly 570,000 distinct CDR3 sequences; approximately 14% are singletons and the top ten take under 8%. The sample taken for sequencing was blood. The receptor source for this set is a woman aged 25 to 39 with Graves' hyperthyroidism. The CDR3 runs from the conserved cysteine through the conserved F or W. The D gene is left open where the match is weak. Some rows mark clone size as missing; the rest say once, few, many or name a class of expanded clone.

j_call: TRBJ2-3
d_call: TRBD2
clone_size: .
cdr3_length: 14
v_call: TRBV29-1
cdr3_aa: CSVYRTSGSDTQYF
cdr3_nt: TGCAGCGTCTATAGGACTAGCGGGAGCGATACGCAGTATTTT

j_call: TRBJ1-5
d_call: .
clone_size: many
cdr3_length: 15
v_call: TRBV28
cdr3_aa: CASRPDLTFNQPQHF
cdr3_nt: TGTGCCAGCAGGCCGGACTTAACCTTCAATCAGCCCCAGCATTTT

j_call: TRBJ2-2
d_call: TRBD2
clone_size: many
cdr3_length: 16
v_call: TRBV18
cdr3_aa: CASSPQLAGNTGELFF
cdr3_nt: TGTGCCAGCTCACCTCAACTAGCGGGGAACACCGGGGAGCTGTTTTTT

j_call: TRBJ2-7
d_call: .
clone_size: .
cdr3_length: 12
v_call: TRBV20-1
cdr3_aa: CSAGRDTYEQYF
cdr3_nt: TGCAGTGCTGGAAGGGACACGTACGAGCAGTACTTC

j_call: TRBJ2-7
d_call: .
clone_size: many
cdr3_length: 10
v_call: TRBV2
cdr3_aa: CASGLPEQYF
cdr3_nt: TGTGCCAGCGGGTTGCCCGAGCAGTACTTC

j_call: TRBJ1-2
d_call: TRBD1
clone_size: .
cdr3_length: 13
v_call: TRBV10-3
cdr3_aa: CAINRYGTGGYTF
cdr3_nt: TGTGCCATCAATCGGTACGGGACAGGCGGCTACACCTTC

j_call: TRBJ2-3
d_call: .
clone_size: many
cdr3_length: 13
v_call: TRBV5-5
cdr3_aa: CASSLSIPDTQYF
cdr3_nt: TGTGCCAGCAGCTTGTCGATTCCAGATACGCAGTATTTT

j_call: TRBJ2-1
d_call: TRBD1
clone_size: many
cdr3_length: 14
v_call: TRBV20-1
cdr3_aa: CSARIGTGSNEQFF
cdr3_nt: TGCAGTGCTAGAATCGGGACAGGGTCCAATGAGCAGTTCTTC

j_call: TRBJ1-4
d_call: .
clone_size: .
cdr3_length: 13
v_call: TRBV27
cdr3_aa: CASSSGPWEKLFF
cdr3_nt: TGTGCCAGCAGTTCCGGGCCCTGGGAAAAACTGTTTTTT

j_call: TRBJ2-7
d_call: .
clone_size: many
cdr3_length: 15
v_call: TRBV14
cdr3_aa: CASSQDWGRTDEQYF
cdr3_nt: TGTGCCAGCAGCCAAGACTGGGGTCGAACAGACGAGCAGTACTTC

j_call: TRBJ1-2
d_call: .
clone_size: few
cdr3_length: 15
v_call: TRBV5-5
cdr3_aa: CASSLGTSINYGYTF
cdr3_nt: TGTGCCAGCAGCTTAGGGACATCTATTAACTATGGCTACACCTTC

j_call: TRBJ2-1
d_call: .
clone_size: .
cdr3_length: 16
v_call: TRBV24-1
cdr3_aa: CATSDRPGFPNNEQFF
cdr3_nt: TGTGCCACCAGTGACCGACCTGGGTTCCCAAACAATGAGCAGTTCTTC

j_call: TRBJ2-1
d_call: TRBD2
clone_size: many
cdr3_length: 12
v_call: TRBV19
cdr3_aa: CASSSAGVEQFF
cdr3_nt: TGTGCCAGTAGTTCAGCGGGAGTGGAGCAGTTCTTC

j_call: TRBJ1-4
d_call: .
clone_size: many
cdr3_length: 14
v_call: TRBV20-1
cdr3_aa: CSARYLGNNEKLFF
cdr3_nt: TGCAGTGCTAGATACCTAGGCAATAATGAAAAACTGTTTTTT

j_call: TRBJ1-1
d_call: .
clone_size: many
cdr3_length: 14
v_call: TRBV3-1
cdr3_aa: CASSLNMASTEAFF
cdr3_nt: TGTGCCAGCAGCCTTAATATGGCGAGCACTGAAGCTTTCTTT

j_call: TRBJ1-1
d_call: .
clone_size: many
cdr3_length: 12
v_call: TRBV12-3/TRBV12-4
cdr3_aa: CASSLDRSEAFF
cdr3_nt: TGTGCCAGCAGTTTGGACAGAAGCGAAGCTTTCTTT

j_call: TRBJ2-1
d_call: TRBD2
clone_size: few
cdr3_length: 16
v_call: TRBV5-1
cdr3_aa: CASRAGTSGGYNEQFF
cdr3_nt: TGCGCCAGCAGGGCCGGGACTAGCGGGGGCTACAATGAGCAGTTCTTC

j_call: TRBJ2-1
d_call: .
clone_size: few
cdr3_length: 15
v_call: TRBV25-1
cdr3_aa: CASSELGYLHNEQFF
cdr3_nt: TGTGCCAGCAGTGAATTGGGGTACCTACACAATGAGCAGTTCTTC

j_call: TRBJ2-7
d_call: .
clone_size: .
cdr3_length: 15
v_call: TRBV5-5
cdr3_aa: CASSFASRDSYEQYF
cdr3_nt: TGTGCCAGCAGCTTTGCGTCCAGGGATTCCTACGAGCAGTACTTC

j_call: TRBJ2-7
d_call: TRBD2
clone_size: .
cdr3_length: 15
v_call: TRBV19
cdr3_aa: CASRRIAGSAVEQYF
cdr3_nt: TGTGCCAGTCGTCGGATAGCGGGATCCGCGGTCGAGCAGTACTTC

j_call: TRBJ2-3
d_call: .
clone_size: many
cdr3_length: 15
v_call: TRBV5-4
cdr3_aa: CASRSTGSNTDTQYF
cdr3_nt: TGTGCCAGCAGGTCAACAGGGAGTAACACAGATACGCAGTATTTT

j_call: TRBJ2-2
d_call: .
clone_size: .
cdr3_length: 16
v_call: TRBV30
cdr3_aa: CAWSPIIRANTGELFF
cdr3_nt: TGTGCCTGGAGTCCGATCATCCGCGCGAACACCGGGGAGCTGTTTTTT

j_call: TRBJ2-1
d_call: TRBD2
clone_size: .
cdr3_length: 19
v_call: TRBV10-2
cdr3_aa: CASSASGTSGRYSYNEQFF
cdr3_nt: TGCGCCAGCAGTGCTTCCGGGACTAGCGGGAGGTACTCCTACAATGAGCAGTTCTTC

j_call: TRBJ2-5
d_call: .
clone_size: many
cdr3_length: 14
v_call: TRBV2
cdr3_aa: CASNSRWDQETQYF
cdr3_nt: TGTGCCAGCAATTCTCGATGGGACCAAGAGACCCAGTACTTC

j_call: TRBJ2-1
d_call: .
clone_size: many
cdr3_length: 14
v_call: TRBV6-1
cdr3_aa: CASKRAGPYNEQFF
cdr3_nt: TGTGCCAGCAAAAGGGCGGGACCCTACAATGAGCAGTTCTTC

j_call: TRBJ2-1
d_call: TRBD2
clone_size: few
cdr3_length: 17
v_call: TRBV19
cdr3_aa: CASSPGAAAGAFNEQFF
cdr3_nt: TGTGCCAGTAGTCCCGGGGCGGCAGCGGGAGCTTTCAATGAGCAGTTCTTC

j_call: TRBJ2-2
d_call: .
clone_size: few
cdr3_length: 16
v_call: TRBV19
cdr3_aa: CASSKAGGYNTGELFF
cdr3_nt: TGTGCCAGTAGTAAGGCCGGGGGATATAACACCGGGGAGCTGTTTTTT

j_call: TRBJ2-3
d_call: TRBD2
clone_size: .
cdr3_length: 14
v_call: TRBV20-1
cdr3_aa: CSALTSGRTDTQYF
cdr3_nt: TGCAGTGCACTCACTAGCGGGAGGACAGATACGCAGTATTTT

j_call: TRBJ1-2
d_call: TRBD1
clone_size: once
cdr3_length: 13
v_call: TRBV10-3
cdr3_aa: CAISGTGIDGYTF
cdr3_nt: TGTGCCATCAGCGGGACAGGGATTGACGGCTACACCTTC

j_call: TRBJ2-6
d_call: .
clone_size: .
cdr3_length: 14
v_call: TRBV5-1
cdr3_aa: CASTAGAGANVLTF
cdr3_nt: TGCGCCAGCACTGCAGGAGCTGGGGCCAACGTCCTGACTTTC

j_call: TRBJ2-7
d_call: .
clone_size: many
cdr3_length: 21
v_call: TRBV28
cdr3_aa: CASSLDSFGKGRRSLFYEQYF
cdr3_nt: TGTGCCAGCAGTTTGGACTCCTTTGGAAAAGGTCGAAGGTCCCTCTTCTACGAGCAGTACTTC

j_call: TRBJ2-3
d_call: .
clone_size: many
cdr3_length: 12
v_call: TRBV11-2
cdr3_aa: CASSLEAVTQYF
cdr3_nt: TGTGCCAGCAGCTTAGAAGCTGTTACGCAGTATTTT

j_call: TRBJ1-3
d_call: .
clone_size: few
cdr3_length: 16
v_call: TRBV10-3
cdr3_aa: CAIGPTGMTRGNTIYF
cdr3_nt: TGTGCCATTGGACCTACAGGGATGACACGCGGTAACACCATATATTTT

j_call: TRBJ2-7
d_call: .
clone_size: .
cdr3_length: 16
v_call: TRBV29-1
cdr3_aa: CSVGGAEHLIPYEQYF
cdr3_nt: TGCAGCGTTGGAGGAGCGGAACACCTCATTCCCTACGAGCAGTACTTC

j_call: TRBJ2-3
d_call: .
clone_size: many
cdr3_length: 16
v_call: TRBV10-3
cdr3_aa: CAISAPGRQSTDTQYF
cdr3_nt: TGTGCCATCAGTGCCCCAGGGAGACAGAGCACAGATACGCAGTATTTT

j_call: TRBJ1-2
d_call: .
clone_size: few
cdr3_length: 20
v_call: TRBV19
cdr3_aa: CASSPIGGSGDARSNYGYTF
cdr3_nt: TGTGCCAGTAGTCCAATAGGAGGATCCGGCGACGCACGATCTAACTATGGCTACACCTTC

j_call: TRBJ1-5
d_call: TRBD1
clone_size: .
cdr3_length: 15
v_call: TRBV6-1
cdr3_aa: CASSRTGERNQPQHF
cdr3_nt: TGTGCCAGCAGCCGGACAGGGGAGCGCAATCAGCCCCAGCATTTT

j_call: TRBJ2-1
d_call: TRBD2
clone_size: many
cdr3_length: 15
v_call: TRBV20-1
cdr3_aa: CSAIGLAGGVSEQFF
cdr3_nt: TGCAGTGCTATAGGACTAGCGGGAGGGGTAAGTGAGCAGTTCTTC

j_call: TRBJ2-1
d_call: TRBD1
clone_size: .
cdr3_length: 15
v_call: TRBV20-1
cdr3_aa: CSARGSGGLGNEQFF
cdr3_nt: TGCAGTGCTAGAGGGTCAGGGGGCTTGGGCAATGAGCAGTTCTTC